The 13 T cell receptor beta chains in this list originate from one sample, sequenced in a study of T cells in women clearing cervical HPV infection. TCRdb keeps only in-frame clones here, not all; method: immunoSEQ multiplex PCR. The repertoire shows more than 25,000 clones; the top ten hold 20% to 25%. The sequenced sample was blood buffy coat. These receptor sequences come from a woman aged 18 to 69 with a cervical HPV16 infection that either progressed to CIN3+ or cleared (not recorded which).

Worth noting for this clone: From the germline J gene comes the end of the CDR3, since the read stops 3 residues before it. The chain employs TRBV7-9 and TRBJ1-2; D is ambiguous. CDR1 is SEHNR, CDR2 FQNEAQ, per germline (reference sequence). This CDR3 contains 11 residues. The DNA read from the CDR3 is TGTGCCAGCAGCCCCTCATACATC. Protein product: CASSPSYI. The complete CDR3 sequence is CASSPSYIYTF.

A word on this clone: The read ends 3 residues shy of where the CDR3 ends; the end is completed using the germline J gene. This chain uses TRBV9 with TRBJ2-3; the match to TRBD2 covers 9 bases. The CDR3 is made up of 15 amino acids. Germline trimming cut 0 bases from V and 5 bases from J; bases unmatched to any gene: 4. Germline CDR1 reads SGDLS; CDR2 reads YYNGEE. The sequenced CDR3 bases are TGTGCCAGCAGCGTAGGCGGGAGGGATGGAGATACG. This encodes CASSVGGRDGDT. The whole CDR3 protein is CASSVGGRDGDTQYF.

Of note for this clone: Read sequence stops 3 residues before the CDR3 end, and the germline J gene provides the missing end. This specimen includes other DNA sequences encoding the same CDR3. The chain combines TRBV30 with TRBJ1-2; TRBD1 matches 7 bases. Per the germline V gene, CDR1 is GTSNPN and CDR2 is SVGIG (reference sequence). This CDR3 is 16 amino acids long. The sequenced CDR3 bases are TGTGCCTGGAGTCCCCTGGGCGGACAGGCCACGAGGGGG. Residues: CAWSPLGGQATRG. The entire CDR3 protein reads CAWSPLGGQATRGYTF.

Concerning this clone: Sequencing ends 3 residues short of the CDR3 end; the germline J gene provides the rest. V is TRBV11-2 and J is TRBJ2-7, with 8 bases aligning to TRBD2. The CDR3 loop spans 14 amino acids. J was trimmed by 2 bases and V by 5 bases; bases with no gene match: 5. The germline gives CDR1 SGHAT, CDR2 FQNNGV. Partial CDR3 DNA: TGTGCCAGCAGCGGTAGCGGGATCCCCTACGAG. It is translated as CASSGSGIPYE. The full CDR3 is CASSGSGIPYEQYF.

About this clone: The sequenced fragment ends 3 residues before the CDR3 boundary, so the rest is inferred from the germline J gene. V usage is TRBV29-1 and J usage is TRBJ2-7, with a tentative D call TRBD1 (6 bases). This CDR3 spans 16 amino acids. V shed 0 bases and J shed 2 bases, with 17 bases lying between them. Per germline, CDR1 SQVTM and CDR2 ANQGSEA. The CDR3 loop reads CSVEDGEQGATYEQYF. CDR3 DNA, as far as it was read: TGCAGCGTTGAAGATGGGGAACAGGGCGCTACCTACGAG.

As for this clone: The read terminates 3 residues before the CDR3 end, so the remaining end is supplied by the germline J gene. The rearrangement links TRBV29-1 to TRBJ2-5; 11 bases are shared with TRBD1. V lost 6 bases to trimming and J lost 4 bases; unmatched junction nucleotides: 10. CDR1 and CDR2 (germline): SQVTM, ANQGSEA. The CDR3 sequence is 15 residues long. The CDR3 DNA, read in part, is TGCAGCGTCATCCGGGACAGGGGGGTGCGAGAGACC. Residues: CSVIRDRGVRET. The whole CDR3 sequence reads CSVIRDRGVRETQYF. Full variable domain (outside the CDR3, taken from reference TRBV29-1 and TRBJ2-5): SAVISQKPSRDICQRGTSLTIQCQVDSQVTMMFWYRQQPGQSLTLIATANQGSEATYESGFVIDKFPISRPNLTFSTLTVSNMSPEDSSIYLCSVIRDRGVRETQYFGPGTRLLVL.

With regard to this clone: The read falls 3 residues short of the CDR3 end, and the missing part is taken from the germline J gene. The V and J genes are TRBV5-6 and TRBJ1-2; D is perhaps TRBD1 (5 bases). The ends were cut back, 2 bases at V and 4 bases at J, with 15 bases in the middle. The CDR3 spans 15 residues. Germline V lookup: CDR1 SGHDT, CDR2 YYEEEE. CDR3 region: CASSFFRDWGYGYTF. The sequenced part of the CDR3 DNA is TGTGCCAGCAGCTTCTTCCGGGACTGGGGCTATGGC.

Concerning this clone itself: Read sequence stops 3 residues before the CDR3 end, and the germline J gene provides the missing end. J is TRBJ1-6 and V is TRBV14, with D possibly being TRBD1 (6 bases). The CDR3 totals 14 residues. Trimming removed 4 bases from V and 7 bases from J, with 11 bases in between. Germline assignment: CDR1 SGHDN and CDR2 FVKESK. This CDR3 reads CASSLGQLNSPLHF. Partial CDR3 DNA: TGTGCCAGCAGCCTTGGACAGCTCAATTCACCC.

Regarding this clone: Read data end 3 residues before the CDR3 end; the end is taken from the germline J gene. This sequence joins TRBV18 and TRBJ1-6; D ambiguous. The germline CDR1 and CDR2 sequences are KGHSH and LQKENI. Trimming stripped 3 bases from V and 8 bases from J, with 8 bases between. This CDR3 is built from 13 residues. The covered CDR3 bases are TGTGCCAGCTCACCGGTCGAGGATTCACCC. Encoded protein: CASSPVEDSP. The CDR3 in its entirety is CASSPVEDSPLHF.

About this clone itself: Read sequence stops 3 residues before the CDR3 end, and the germline J gene provides the missing end. The rearrangement uses TRBV19 and TRBJ2-2, with D possibly being TRBD1 (5 bases). Looked up from germline, CDR1 is LNHDA and CDR2 is SQIVND (reference sequence). This CDR3 region has 16 residues. CDR3 bases read: TGTGCCAGTAGTATAGTCTTGACAGCTTATAATTCACCG. Translated, it gives CASSIVLTAYNSP. The entire CDR3 is CASSIVLTAYNSPLFF.

A word on this clone: The CDR3 end falls 3 residues outside the read, so it is completed with the germline J gene. The V and J genes are TRBV27 and TRBJ2-3, with 9 bases matching TRBD1. The germline CDR1 and CDR2 sequences are MNHEY and SMNVEV (reference sequence). Trimming cost V 3 bases and J 3 bases; bases outside gene matches: 7. The CDR3 contains 16 residues. Here the CDR3 reads CASSFRLTGGTDTQYF. The covered CDR3 bases are TGTGCCAGCAGTTTTCGCTTGACAGGGGGGACAGATACG.

Worth noting for this clone: Read data end 3 residues before the CDR3 end; the end is taken from the germline J gene. This chain connects TRBV7-6 to TRBJ1-2; D call uncertain. Germline V gene data show CDR1 as SGHVS and CDR2 as FNYEAQ. CDR3 size: 11 residues. The CDR3 reads CASSPGDSYTF. The CDR3 DNA, read in part, is TGTGCCAGCAGCCCCGGAGACAGC.

Concerning this clone itself: The read falls 3 residues short of the CDR3 end, and the missing part is taken from the germline J gene. This chain joins TRBV19 and TRBJ1-2; 7 bases are shared with TRBD1. Per the germline V gene, CDR1 is LNHDA and CDR2 is SQIVND (reference sequence). CDR3 length equals 14 residues. The CDR3 DNA, read in part, is TGTGCCAGTAGTGGCCGACAGGGACAACGGGAC. Encoded protein: CASSGRQGQRD. The whole CDR3 protein reads CASSGRQGQRDYTF.